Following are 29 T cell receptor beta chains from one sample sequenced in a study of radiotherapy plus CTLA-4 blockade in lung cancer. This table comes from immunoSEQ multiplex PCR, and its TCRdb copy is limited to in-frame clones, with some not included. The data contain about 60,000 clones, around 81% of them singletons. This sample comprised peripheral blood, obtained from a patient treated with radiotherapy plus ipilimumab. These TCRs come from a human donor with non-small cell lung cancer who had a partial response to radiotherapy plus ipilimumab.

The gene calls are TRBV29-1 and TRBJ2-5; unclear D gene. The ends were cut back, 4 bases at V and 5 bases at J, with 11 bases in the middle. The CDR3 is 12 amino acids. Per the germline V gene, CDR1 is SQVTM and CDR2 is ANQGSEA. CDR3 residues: CSVARGRETQYF. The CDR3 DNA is TGCAGCGTTGCCCGAGGCCGGGAGACCCAGTACTTC.

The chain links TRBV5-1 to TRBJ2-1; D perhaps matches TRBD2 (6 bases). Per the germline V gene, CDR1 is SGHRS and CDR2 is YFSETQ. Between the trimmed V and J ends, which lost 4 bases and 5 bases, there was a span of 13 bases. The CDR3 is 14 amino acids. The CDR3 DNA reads TGCGCCAGCAGCGCCGGGACTCCTAACAATGAGCAGTTCTTC. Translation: CASSAGTPNNEQFF.

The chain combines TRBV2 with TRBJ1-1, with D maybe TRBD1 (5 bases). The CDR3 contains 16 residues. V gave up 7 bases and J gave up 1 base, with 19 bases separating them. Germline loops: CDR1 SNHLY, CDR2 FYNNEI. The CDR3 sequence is CASTTWGGLGNTEAFF. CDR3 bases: TGTGCCAGCACCACCTGGGGGGGACTTGGGAACACTGAAGCTTTCTTT.

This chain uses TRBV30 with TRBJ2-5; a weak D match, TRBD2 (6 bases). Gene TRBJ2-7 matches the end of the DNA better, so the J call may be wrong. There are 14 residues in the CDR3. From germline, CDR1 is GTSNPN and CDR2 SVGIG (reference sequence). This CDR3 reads CAWRGGTASYEQYF. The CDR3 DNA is TGTGCCTGGAGGGGCGGGACGGCCTCCTACGAGCAGTACTTC.

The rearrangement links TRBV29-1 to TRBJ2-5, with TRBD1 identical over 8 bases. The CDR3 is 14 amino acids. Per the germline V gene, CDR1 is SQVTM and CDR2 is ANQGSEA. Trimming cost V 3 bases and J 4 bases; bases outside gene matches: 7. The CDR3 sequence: CSVDRQGIRETQYF. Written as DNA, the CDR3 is TGCAGCGTTGACCGACAGGGGATCCGAGAGACCCAGTACTTC.

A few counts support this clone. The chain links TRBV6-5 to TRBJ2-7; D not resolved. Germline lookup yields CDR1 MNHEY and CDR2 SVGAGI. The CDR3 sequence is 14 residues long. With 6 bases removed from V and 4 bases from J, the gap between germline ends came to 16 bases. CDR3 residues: CASRIRGKAYEQYF. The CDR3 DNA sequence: TGTGCCAGCAGAATAAGAGGCAAGGCTTACGAGCAGTACTTC.

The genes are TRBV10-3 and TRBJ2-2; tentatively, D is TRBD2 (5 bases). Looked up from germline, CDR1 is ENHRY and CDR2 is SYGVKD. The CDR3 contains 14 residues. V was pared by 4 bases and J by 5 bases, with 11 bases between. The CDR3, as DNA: TGTGCCATCAGTGTAGGCGGGCGGACCGGGGAGCTGTTTTTT. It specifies CAISVGGRTGELFF.

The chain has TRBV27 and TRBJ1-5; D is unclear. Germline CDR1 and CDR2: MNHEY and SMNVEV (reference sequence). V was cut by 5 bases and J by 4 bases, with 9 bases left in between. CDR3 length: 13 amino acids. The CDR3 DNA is TGTGCCAGCAGTCTACTCGGTAATCAGCCCCAGCATTTT. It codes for CASSLLGNQPQHF.

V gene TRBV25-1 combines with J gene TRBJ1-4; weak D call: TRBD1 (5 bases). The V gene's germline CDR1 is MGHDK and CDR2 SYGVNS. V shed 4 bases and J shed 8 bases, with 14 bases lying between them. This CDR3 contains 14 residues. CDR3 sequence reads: CASSGHLGREKLFF. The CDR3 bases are TGTGCCAGCAGTGGCCATCTGGGGCGCGAAAAACTGTTTTTT.

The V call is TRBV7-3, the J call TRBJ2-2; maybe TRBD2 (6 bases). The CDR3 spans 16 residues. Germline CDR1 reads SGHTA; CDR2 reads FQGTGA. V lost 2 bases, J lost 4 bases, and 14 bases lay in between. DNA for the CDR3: TGTGCCAGCAGCTTACTGCGGGGTGGGAGCACCGGGGAGCTGTTTTTT. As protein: CASSLLRGGSTGELFF.

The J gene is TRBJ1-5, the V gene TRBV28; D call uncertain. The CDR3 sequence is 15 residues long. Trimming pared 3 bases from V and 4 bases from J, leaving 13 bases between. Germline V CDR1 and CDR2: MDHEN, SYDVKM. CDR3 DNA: TGTGCCAGCAGTTTCCGGGTCGGTGAGAATCAGCCCCAGCATTTT. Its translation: CASSFRVGENQPQHF.

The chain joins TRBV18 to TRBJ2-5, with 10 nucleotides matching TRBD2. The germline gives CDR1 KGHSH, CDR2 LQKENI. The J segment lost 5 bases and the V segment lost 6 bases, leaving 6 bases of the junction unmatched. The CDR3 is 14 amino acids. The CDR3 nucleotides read TGTGCCAGCTCCCTAGCGGGAGAGAGGGAGACCCAGTACTTC. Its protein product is CASSLAGERETQYF.

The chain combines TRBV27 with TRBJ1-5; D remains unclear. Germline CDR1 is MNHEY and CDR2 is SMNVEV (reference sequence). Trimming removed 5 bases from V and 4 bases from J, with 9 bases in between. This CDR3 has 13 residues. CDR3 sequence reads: CASSQTWNQPQHF. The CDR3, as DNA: TGTGCCAGCAGTCAAACATGGAATCAGCCCCAGCATTTT.

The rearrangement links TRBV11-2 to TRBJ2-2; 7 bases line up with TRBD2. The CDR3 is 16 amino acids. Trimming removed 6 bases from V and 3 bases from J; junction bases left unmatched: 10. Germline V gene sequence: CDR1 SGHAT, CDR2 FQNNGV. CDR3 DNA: TGTGCCAGCAGACCCGTAGCGGGCGCCGACACCGGGGAGCTGTTTTTT. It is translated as CASRPVAGADTGELFF.

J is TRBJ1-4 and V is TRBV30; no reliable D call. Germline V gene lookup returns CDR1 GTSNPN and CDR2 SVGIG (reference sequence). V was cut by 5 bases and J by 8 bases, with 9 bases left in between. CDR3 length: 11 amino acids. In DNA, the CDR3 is TGTGCCTGGGAAAGAGCGGAAAAACTGTTTTTT. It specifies CAWERAEKLFF. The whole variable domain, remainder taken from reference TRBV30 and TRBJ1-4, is SQTIHQWPATLVQPVGSPLSLECTVEGTSNPNLYWYRQAAGRGLQLLFYSVGIGQISSEVPQNLSASRPQDRQFILSSKKLLLSDSGFYLCAWERAEKLFFGSGTQLSVL.

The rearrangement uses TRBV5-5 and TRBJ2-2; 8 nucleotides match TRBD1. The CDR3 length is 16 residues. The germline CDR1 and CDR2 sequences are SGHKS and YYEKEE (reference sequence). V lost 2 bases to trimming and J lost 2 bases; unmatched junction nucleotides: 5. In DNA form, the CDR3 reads TGTGCCAGCAGCTTTAGGACAGGGCTCAACACCGGGGAGCTGTTTTTT. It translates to CASSFRTGLNTGELFF. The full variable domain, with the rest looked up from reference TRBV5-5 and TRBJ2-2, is DAGVTQSPTHLIKTRGQQVTLRCSPISGHKSVSWYQQVLGQGPQFIFQYYEKEERGRGNFPDRFSARQFPNYSSELNVNALLLGDSALYLCASSFRTGLNTGELFFGEGSRLTVL.

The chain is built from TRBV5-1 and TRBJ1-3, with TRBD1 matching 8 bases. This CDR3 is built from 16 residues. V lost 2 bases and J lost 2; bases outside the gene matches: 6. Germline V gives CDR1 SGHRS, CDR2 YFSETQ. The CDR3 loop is CASSFAQGVTGNTIYF. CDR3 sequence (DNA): TGCGCCAGCAGCTTCGCACAGGGGGTGACTGGAAACACCATATATTTT.

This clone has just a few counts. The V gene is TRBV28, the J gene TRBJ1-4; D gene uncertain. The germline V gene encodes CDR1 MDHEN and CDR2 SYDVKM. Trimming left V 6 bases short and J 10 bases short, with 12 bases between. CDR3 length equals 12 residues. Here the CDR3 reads CASRIEEGKLFF. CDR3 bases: TGTGCCAGCAGGATAGAGGAGGGAAAACTGTTTTTT.

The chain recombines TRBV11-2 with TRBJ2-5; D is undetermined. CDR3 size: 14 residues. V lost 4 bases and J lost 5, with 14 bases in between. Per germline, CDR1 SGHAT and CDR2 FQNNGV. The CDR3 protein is CASSSYSTLETQYF. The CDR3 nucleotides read TGTGCCAGCAGCTCGTATAGCACATTGGAGACCCAGTACTTC.

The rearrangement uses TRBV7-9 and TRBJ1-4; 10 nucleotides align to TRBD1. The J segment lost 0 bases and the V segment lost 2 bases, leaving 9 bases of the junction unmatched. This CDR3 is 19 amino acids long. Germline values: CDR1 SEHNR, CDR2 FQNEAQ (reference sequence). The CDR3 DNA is TGTGCCAGCAGCTTACGACAGGGGGCGACAGGGGCAACTAATGAAAAACTGTTTTTT. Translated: CASSLRQGATGATNEKLFF.

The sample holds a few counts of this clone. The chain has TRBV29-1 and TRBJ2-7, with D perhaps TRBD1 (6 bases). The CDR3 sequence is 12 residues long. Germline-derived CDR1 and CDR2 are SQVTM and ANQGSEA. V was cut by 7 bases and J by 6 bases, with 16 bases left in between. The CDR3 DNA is TGCAGCGCCGAGGGGGACACTCCCGAGCAGTACTTC. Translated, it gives CSAEGDTPEQYF.

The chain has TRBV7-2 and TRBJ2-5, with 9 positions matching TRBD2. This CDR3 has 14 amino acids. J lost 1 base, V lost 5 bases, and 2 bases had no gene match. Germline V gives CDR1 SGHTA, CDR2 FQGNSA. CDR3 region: CASSGGGAQETQYF. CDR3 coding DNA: TGTGCCAGCAGCGGCGGGGGGGCCCAAGAGACCCAGTACTTC.

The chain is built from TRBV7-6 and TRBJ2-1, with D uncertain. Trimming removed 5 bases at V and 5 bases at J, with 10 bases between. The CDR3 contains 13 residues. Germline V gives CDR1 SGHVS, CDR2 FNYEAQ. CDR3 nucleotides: TGTGCCAGCAGCCTCAACGCAGACAATGAGCAGTTCTTC. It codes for CASSLNADNEQFF.

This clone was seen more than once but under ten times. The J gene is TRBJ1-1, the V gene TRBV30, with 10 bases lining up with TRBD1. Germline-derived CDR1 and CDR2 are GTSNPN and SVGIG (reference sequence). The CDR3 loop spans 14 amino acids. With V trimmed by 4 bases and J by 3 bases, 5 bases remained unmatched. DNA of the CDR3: TGTGCCTGGATGCCGGGACAGGGGTACACTGAAGCTTTCTTT. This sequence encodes CAWMPGQGYTEAFF.

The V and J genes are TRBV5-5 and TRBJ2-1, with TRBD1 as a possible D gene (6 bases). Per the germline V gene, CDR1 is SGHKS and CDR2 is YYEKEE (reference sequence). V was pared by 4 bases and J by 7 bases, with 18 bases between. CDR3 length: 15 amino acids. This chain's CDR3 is CASSAYRDRVNEQFF. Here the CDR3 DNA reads TGTGCCAGCAGCGCATACAGGGACCGGGTTAATGAGCAGTTCTTC.

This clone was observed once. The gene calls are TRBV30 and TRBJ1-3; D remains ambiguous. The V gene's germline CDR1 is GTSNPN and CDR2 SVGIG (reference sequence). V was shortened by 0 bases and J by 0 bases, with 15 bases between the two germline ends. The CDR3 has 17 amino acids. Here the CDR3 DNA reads TGTGCCTGGAGTGTAATTGGAGGGATAAGCTCTGGAAACACCATATATTTT. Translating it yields CAWSVIGGISSGNTIYF. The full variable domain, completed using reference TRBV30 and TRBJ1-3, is SQTIHQWPATLVQPVGSPLSLECTVEGTSNPNLYWYRQAAGRGLQLLFYSVGIGQISSEVPQNLSASRPQDRQFILSSKKLLLSDSGFYLCAWSVIGGISSGNTIYFGEGSWLTVV.

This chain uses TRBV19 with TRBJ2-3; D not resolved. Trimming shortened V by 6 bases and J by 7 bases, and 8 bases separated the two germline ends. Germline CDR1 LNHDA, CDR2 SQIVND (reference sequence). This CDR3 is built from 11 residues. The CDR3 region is CASSLGYTQYF. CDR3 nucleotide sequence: TGTGCCAGTAGCCTTGGCTATACGCAGTATTTT.

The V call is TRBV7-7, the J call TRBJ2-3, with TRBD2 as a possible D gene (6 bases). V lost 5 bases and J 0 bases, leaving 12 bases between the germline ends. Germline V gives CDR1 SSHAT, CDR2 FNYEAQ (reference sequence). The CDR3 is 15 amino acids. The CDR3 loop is CASSPRDSSTDTQYF. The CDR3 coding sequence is TGTGCCAGCAGCCCCCGGGACTCTAGCACAGATACGCAGTATTTT.

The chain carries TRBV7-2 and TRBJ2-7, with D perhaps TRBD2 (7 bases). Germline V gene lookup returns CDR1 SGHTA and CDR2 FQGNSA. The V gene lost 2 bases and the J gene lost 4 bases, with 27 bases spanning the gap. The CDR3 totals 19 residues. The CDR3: CASSLNWEPITGTNYEQYF. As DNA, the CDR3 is TGTGCCAGCAGCTTAAACTGGGAACCCATTACAGGGACTAATTACGAGCAGTACTTC. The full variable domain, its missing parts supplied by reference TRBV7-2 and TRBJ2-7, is GAGVSQSPSNKVTEKGKDVELRCDPISGHTALYWYRQSLGQGLEFLIYFQGNSAPDKSGLPSDRFSAERTGGSVSTLTIQRTQQEDSAVYLCASSLNWEPITGTNYEQYFGPGTRLTVT.